The 10 T cell receptor beta chains given below trace back to one sample, sequenced in a study of cytomegalovirus exposure and HLA in healthy donors. A multiplex PCR was run with 60 Vbeta primers and 13 Jbeta primers. The data were produced by immunoSEQ multiplex PCR, yet TCRdb's version contains in-frame clones alone and is incomplete. The sample contains around 180,000 clones, about 85% of which appear only once. Sequenced sample: PBMCs. The receptors originated from a boy aged 2 to 9 in good health and CMV-seronegative.

The CDR3 coding sequence is TGTGCCAGCAGTTACCAGAGTCCCGGCGGGACTGAAGCTTTCTTT. It codes for CASSYQSPGGTEAFF. This rearrangement joins TRBV6-6 to TRBJ1-1; D call uncertain. CDR1 and CDR2 (germline): MNHNY, SVGAGI (reference sequence). The CDR3 spans 15 residues. The V gene lost 2 bases and the J gene lost 5 bases, with 15 bases spanning the gap.

As to this clone: The identical CDR3 is also encoded by other nucleotide sequences in the sample. The chain links TRBV20-1 to TRBJ1-4, with D hard to call. CDR3 size: 11 residues. Germline V CDR1 and CDR2: DFQATT, SNEGSKA (reference sequence). V was shortened by 3 bases and J by 8 bases, with 7 bases between the two germline ends. The CDR3 coding sequence is TGCAGTGCTAGGGCCGTGGAAAAACTGTTTTTT. Translation: CSARAVEKLFF.

The chain carries TRBV19 and TRBJ1-5; 7 nucleotides align to TRBD1. V lost 4 bases and J lost 7; bases outside the gene matches: 13. Germline V CDR1 and CDR2: LNHDA, SQIVND (reference sequence). This CDR3 contains 16 residues. The CDR3 DNA reads as TGTGCCAGTAGTACCCAGGGGGTTGTTAGAGGACAGCCCCAGCATTTT. Amino acids: CASSTQGVVRGQPQHF.

The V and J genes are TRBV15 and TRBJ1-1, with 9 nucleotides matching TRBD1. From germline, CDR1 is LNHNV and CDR2 YYDKDF (reference sequence). The CDR3 covers 17 residues. V shed 3 bases, J shed 1 base, and the junction held 9 bases outside the gene matches. The chain's CDR3 is CATSSPGQGLWNTEAFF. In DNA form, the CDR3 reads TGTGCCACCAGCAGCCCGGGACAGGGTCTATGGAACACTGAAGCTTTCTTT.

The J gene is TRBJ1-4, the V gene TRBV27; the D gene is possibly TRBD1 (5 bases). V gave up 5 bases and J gave up 7 bases, with 14 bases separating them. Germline V gene sequence: CDR1 MNHEY, CDR2 SMNVEV (reference sequence). The CDR3 sequence is 14 residues long. The CDR3 sequence is CASSPDSLFEKLFF. The CDR3 bases are TGTGCCAGCAGTCCTGACAGCCTCTTTGAAAAACTGTTTTTT. The full variable domain, rest sourced from reference TRBV27 and TRBJ1-4, is EAQVTQNPRYLITVTGKKLTVTCSQNMNHEYMSWYRQDPGLGLRQIYYSMNVEVTDKGDVPEGYKVSRKEKRNFPLILESPSPNQTSLYFCASSPDSLFEKLFFGSGTQLSVL.

The rearrangement uses TRBV5-1 and TRBJ2-6; D unclear. V was trimmed by 5 bases and J by 0 bases, leaving 9 bases between them. The CDR3 runs 15 residues. CDR1 is SGHRS and CDR2 is YFSETQ in the germline V gene. The CDR3 spells CASSQRSSGANVLTF. CDR3 coding DNA: TGCGCCAGCAGTCAGCGATCCTCTGGGGCCAACGTCCTGACTTTC.

V gene TRBV19 combines with J gene TRBJ2-5, with 10 bases identical to TRBD2. The CDR3 sequence is 16 residues long. CDR1 LNHDA and CDR2 SQIVND come from the germline V gene (reference sequence). Trimming removed 5 bases from V and 1 base from J; junction bases left unmatched: 7. DNA of the CDR3: TGTGCCAGTAGTGTCCCTAGCGGGGGCATCCAAGAGACCCAGTACTTC. Protein: CASSVPSGGIQETQYF.

The chain employs TRBV5-1 and TRBJ1-1; D remains ambiguous. V was clipped by 0 bases and J by 1 base, with 10 bases between them. The CDR3 has 15 residues. In germline, CDR1 is SGHRS, CDR2 YFSETQ. The CDR3 coding sequence is TGCGCCAGCAGCTTGGCGTGGCGGGGGAACACTGAAGCTTTCTTT. This sequence encodes CASSLAWRGNTEAFF.

This chain joins TRBV10-3 and TRBJ2-1; D is possibly TRBD1 (5 bases). This CDR3 contains 12 residues. Per the germline V gene, CDR1 is ENHRY and CDR2 is SYGVKD. The ends were cut back, 5 bases at V and 10 bases at J, with 12 bases in the middle. CDR3 loop: CAISPMWGEQFF. The CDR3 DNA reads as TGTGCCATCAGTCCTATGTGGGGCGAGCAGTTCTTC.

With respect to this clone: The sample contains more than one DNA sequence encoding this CDR3. The J gene is TRBJ1-2, the V gene TRBV28; 7 bases are shared with TRBD1. From germline, CDR1 is MDHEN and CDR2 SYDVKM. This CDR3 is 14 amino acids long. V shed 6 bases and J 4 bases; nucleotides not matched to a gene: 8. CDR3 nucleotide sequence: TGTGCCAGCAGCCCTCCCGGGACAGCCTATGGCTACACCTTC. Amino acids: CASSPPGTAYGYTF.